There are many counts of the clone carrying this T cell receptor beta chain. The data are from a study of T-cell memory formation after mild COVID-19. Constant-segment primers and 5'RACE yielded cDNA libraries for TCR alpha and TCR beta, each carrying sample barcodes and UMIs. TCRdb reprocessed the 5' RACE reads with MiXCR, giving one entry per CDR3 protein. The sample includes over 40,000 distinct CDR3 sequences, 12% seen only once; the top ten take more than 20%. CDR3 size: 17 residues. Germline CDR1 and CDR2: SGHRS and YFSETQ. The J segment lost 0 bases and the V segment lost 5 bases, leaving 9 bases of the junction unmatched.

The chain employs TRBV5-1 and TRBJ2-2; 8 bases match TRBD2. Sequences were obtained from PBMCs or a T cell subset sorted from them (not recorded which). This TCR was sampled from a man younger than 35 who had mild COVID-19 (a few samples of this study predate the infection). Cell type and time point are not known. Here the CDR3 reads CASSKRAGVPNTGELFF. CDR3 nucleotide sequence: TGCGCCAGCAGTAAGCGAGCGGGGGTACCGAACACCGGGGAGCTGTTTTTT.